A single sample is the source of the 2 T cell receptor beta chains below, sequenced in a study of post-analysis software for immune sequencing data. Study results and limitations: Higher frequency in patients than in controls was seen for about five TRBV segments, with TRBV5-6, TRBV5-1 and TRBV20-1 among them.

TCR beta cDNA libraries had unique molecular identifiers. In TCRdb, the PCR reads were re-called with MiXCR into one record per CDR3 protein. The sample shows about 540,000 distinct CDR3 sequences, less than 40% of them seen only once. No cognate antigen is known for these TCRs. What was sequenced was blood. Receptors were obtained from a girl between 2 and 17 years old with multiple sclerosis.

This sequence joins TRBV7-9 and TRBJ2-1, with TRBD1 identical over 7 bases. The CDR3 extends over 12 amino acids. The V gene end was trimmed by 4 bases and the J gene end by 6 bases; junction bases not matched to a gene: 0. Germline V gene sequence: CDR1 SEHNR, CDR2 FQNEAQ (reference sequence). DNA for the CDR3: TGTGCCAGCAGCTGGGACAGCAATGAGCAGTTCTTC. It encodes CASSWDSNEQFF.

The CDR3 reads CASSSGTDLMNEQYF. CDR3 coding DNA: TGTGCCAGCAGCTCCGGGACAGACCTAATGAACGAGCAGTACTTC. V usage is TRBV5-4 and J usage is TRBJ2-5; 7 bases match TRBD1. The J call may be wrong; the DNA end is better matched by TRBJ2-7. Per germline, CDR1 SGHNT and CDR2 YYREEE (reference sequence). The length of the CDR3 is 15 residues.